A selection of T cell receptor beta chains follows, all from one sample in a study of blood T cell repertoires in COVID-19. Assay: immunoSEQ multiplex PCR; the TCRdb copy retains only in-frame clones and omits some. This table has tens of thousands of clones, over 75% appearing once. The specimen sequenced was peripheral blood. These receptors were collected from an elderly woman with COVID-19, enrolled during active disease. Both conserved end residues are part of each CDR3. A D gene is named only where the DNA matches it firmly. Clone size is given for some rows only: seen once, a few or many times, or a class if the clone is expanded.

D: TRBD1; V: TRBV19; size: .; J: TRBJ1-5; CDR3: CASSPRTGRHDQPQHF; DNA: TGTGCCAGTAGCCCACGGACAGGGAGACACGATCAGCCCCAGCATTTT
D: TRBD1; V: TRBV19; size: few; J: TRBJ1-2; CDR3: CASSRGQGNYGYTF; DNA: TGTGCCAGTAGTAGGGGACAGGGAAACTATGGCTACACCTTC
D: TRBD1; V: TRBV18; size: .; J: TRBJ2-1; CDR3: CASSPPQGAVYNEQFF; DNA: TGTGCCAGCTCACCACCACAGGGGGCGGTCTACAATGAGCAGTTCTTC
D: TRBD2; V: TRBV7-2; size: few; J: TRBJ2-7; CDR3: CASSLGTSGRQYF; DNA: TGTGCCAGCAGCTTAGGGACTAGCGGGAGGCAGTACTTC
D: TRBD1; V: TRBV6-5; size: .; J: TRBJ2-5; CDR3: CASRTGPGETQYF; DNA: TGTGCCAGCAGGACAGGGCCTGGGGAGACCCAGTACTTC
D: .; V: TRBV10-2; size: .; J: TRBJ1-1; CDR3: CASSESGGANTEAFF; DNA: TGCGCCAGCAGTGAGTCGGGAGGGGCGAACACTGAAGCTTTCTTT
D: .; V: TRBV4-1; size: .; J: TRBJ2-5; CDR3: CASSRTFFSTETQYF; DNA: TGCGCCAGCAGCCGCACCTTTTTTAGCACGGAGACCCAGTACTTC
D: TRBD1; V: TRBV25-1; size: .; J: TRBJ1-4; CDR3: CASSSPGQGALAREKLFF; DNA: TGTGCCAGCAGCTCTCCGGGACAGGGTGCGCTCGCTCGCGAAAAACTGTTTTTT
D: TRBD1; V: TRBV19; size: .; J: TRBJ2-5; CDR3: CASSVGQGAETQYF; DNA: TGTGCCAGTAGTGTCGGACAGGGCGCCGAGACCCAGTACTTC
D: TRBD1; V: TRBV19; size: few; J: TRBJ2-1; CDR3: CASSPSLWDREYNEQFF; DNA: TGTGCCAGTAGTCCCTCCTTATGGGACAGAGAATACAATGAGCAGTTCTTC
D: .; V: TRBV19; size: .; J: TRBJ1-3; CDR3: CASTLARAGNTIYF; DNA: TGTGCCAGTACCCTCGCGAGGGCTGGAAACACCATATATTTT
D: TRBD2; V: TRBV11-2; size: .; J: TRBJ2-3; CDR3: CASSWSGGLSDTQYF; DNA: TGTGCCAGCAGCTGGTCGGGAGGATTGTCAGATACGCAGTATTTT
D: .; V: TRBV27; size: .; J: TRBJ2-1; CDR3: CASSLSGVNEQFF; DNA: TGTGCCAGCAGTTTATCAGGGGTCAATGAGCAGTTCTTC
D: TRBD2; V: TRBV11-2; size: .; J: TRBJ2-1; CDR3: CASSSILAGKREEQFF; DNA: TGTGCCAGCAGCTCTATACTAGCGGGAAAGAGGGAGGAGCAGTTCTTC
D: .; V: TRBV25-1; size: .; J: TRBJ2-3; CDR3: CASSDQHGTVASGTQYF; DNA: TGTGCCAGCAGTGATCAACATGGGACTGTAGCGTCTGGTACGCAGTATTTT
D: TRBD1; V: TRBV10-3; size: .; J: TRBJ2-1; CDR3: CAIRVQGSPYNEQFF; DNA: TGTGCCATCAGAGTACAGGGGTCGCCCTACAATGAGCAGTTCTTC
D: .; V: TRBV28; size: .; J: TRBJ2-6; CDR3: CASTRGAGANVLTF; DNA: TGTGCCAGCACTCGGGGTGCTGGGGCCAACGTCCTGACTTTC
D: TRBD2; V: TRBV6-5; size: .; J: TRBJ2-1; CDR3: CASSQSGRTHNEQFF; DNA: TGTGCCAGCAGTCAGAGCGGGAGGACCCACAATGAGCAGTTCTTC
D: .; V: TRBV4-1; size: .; J: TRBJ2-7; CDR3: CASSQGATASYEQYF; DNA: TGCGCCAGCAGCCAAGGGGCCACAGCCTCCTACGAGCAGTACTTC
D: .; V: TRBV30; size: .; J: TRBJ1-6; CDR3: CAWTGDSGSPLHF; DNA: TGTGCCTGGACTGGTGACTCTGGATCACCCCTCCACTTT
D: .; V: TRBV6-6; size: .; J: TRBJ2-5; CDR3: CASSGTPRETQYF; DNA: TGTGCCAGCAGCGGGACTCCAAGGGAGACCCAGTACTTC
D: TRBD1; V: TRBV3-1/TRBV3-2; size: .; J: TRBJ1-3; CDR3: CASSQGDRGRGSGNTIYF; DNA: TGTGCCAGCAGCCAAGGGGACAGAGGCAGGGGCTCTGGAAACACCATATATTTT
D: TRBD2; V: TRBV11-2; size: .; J: TRBJ2-5; CDR3: CASSLVPLTSPQETQYF; DNA: TGTGCCAGCAGCTTGGTGCCCTTGACTAGCCCACAAGAGACCCAGTACTTC
D: TRBD1; V: TRBV23-1; size: once; J: TRBJ1-4; CDR3: CASSPRQGRDRATNEKLFF; DNA: TGCGCCAGCAGTCCGCGACAGGGAAGAGACCGGGCAACTAATGAAAAACTGTTTTTT
D: TRBD2; V: TRBV11-2; size: .; J: TRBJ2-5; CDR3: CASSPRRASGRGGETQYF; DNA: TGTGCCAGCAGCCCCCGTAGGGCTAGCGGGAGGGGTGGGGAGACCCAGTACTTC
D: TRBD2; V: TRBV27; size: .; J: TRBJ2-7; CDR3: CASSFGGLAGDEQYF; DNA: TGTGCCAGCAGTTTCGGGGGACTAGCGGGAGACGAGCAGTACTTC
D: .; V: TRBV3-1/TRBV3-2; size: .; J: TRBJ2-7; CDR3: CASSRATGVSYEQYF; DNA: TGTGCCAGCAGTCGAGCCACAGGCGTCTCCTACGAGCAGTACTTC
D: .; V: TRBV6-2/TRBV6-3; size: .; J: TRBJ1-4; CDR3: CASSYKQGKLFF; DNA: TGTGCCAGCAGTTACAAGCAGGGAAAACTGTTTTTT
D: .; V: TRBV28; size: many; J: TRBJ1-5; CDR3: CASSPISSNQPQHF; DNA: TGTGCCAGCAGTCCTATTAGCAGCAATCAGCCCCAGCATTTT
D: TRBD1; V: TRBV3-1/TRBV3-2; size: .; J: TRBJ2-2; CDR3: CASSLGTAGTGELFF; DNA: TGTGCCAGCAGCCTCGGGACAGCCGGCACCGGGGAGCTGTTTTTT
D: TRBD2; V: TRBV6-5; size: .; J: TRBJ2-5; CDR3: CASSYGGGPWTQYF; DNA: TGTGCCAGCAGTTACGGGGGAGGGCCTTGGACCCAGTACTTC
D: .; V: TRBV5-1; size: .; J: TRBJ1-3; CDR3: CASRGMFVDTIYF; DNA: TGCGCCAGCCGGGGAATGTTTGTCGACACCATATATTTT
D: .; V: TRBV7-6; size: .; J: TRBJ2-7; CDR3: CASSPRPDSEQYF; DNA: TGTGCCAGCAGCCCGAGACCCGACAGCGAGCAGTACTTC
D: .; V: TRBV13; size: .; J: TRBJ2-2; CDR3: CASSQGLAGTGELFF; DNA: TGTGCCAGCAGCCAGGGGCTAGCTGGCACCGGGGAGCTGTTTTTT
D: .; V: TRBV4-2; size: once; J: TRBJ2-5; CDR3: CASSQRGLYQETQYF; DNA: TGTGCCAGCAGCCAAAGAGGCCTATATCAAGAGACCCAGTACTTC
D: .; V: TRBV19; size: .; J: TRBJ2-3; CDR3: CASSIVAGSADTQYF; DNA: TGTGCCAGTAGTATCGTTGCGGGAAGCGCAGATACGCAGTATTTT
D: TRBD2; V: TRBV19; size: .; J: TRBJ2-1; CDR3: CASSILAGVDNEQFF; DNA: TGTGCCAGTAGTATACTGGCGGGAGTCGACAATGAGCAGTTCTTC
D: TRBD2; V: TRBV3-1/TRBV3-2; size: once; J: TRBJ2-7; CDR3: CASSQLAGDYEQYF; DNA: TGTGCCAGCAGCCAGCTAGCGGGAGACTACGAGCAGTACTTC
D: TRBD2; V: TRBV10-3; size: few; J: TRBJ2-1; CDR3: CAISGPAGGPVGEQFF; DNA: TGTGCCATCAGTGGTCCAGCGGGAGGGCCGGTCGGTGAGCAGTTCTTC
D: .; V: TRBV18; size: few; J: TRBJ2-7; CDR3: CASSPGTSYEQYF; DNA: TGTGCCAGCTCACCAGGGACTTCTTACGAGCAGTACTTC
D: .; V: TRBV15; size: few; J: TRBJ2-7; CDR3: CATSRGRGASEQYF; DNA: TGTGCCACCAGCAGAGGTCGTGGGGCGAGTGAGCAGTACTTC
D: TRBD2; V: TRBV25-1; size: .; J: TRBJ2-4; CDR3: CASSPLEREFIQYF; DNA: TGTGCCAGCAGTCCACTAGAGCGGGAGTTCATTCAGTACTTC
D: .; V: TRBV27; size: .; J: TRBJ2-7; CDR3: CASSLGGTQTYEQYF; DNA: TGTGCCAGCAGTTTAGGCGGCACACAAACCTACGAGCAGTACTTC
D: .; V: TRBV25-1; size: .; J: TRBJ2-1; CDR3: CASSDKGRVMDEQFF; DNA: TGTGCCAGCAGTGATAAGGGCAGGGTAATGGATGAGCAGTTCTTC
D: .; V: TRBV30; size: .; J: TRBJ1-3; CDR3: CAWNRAAGNTIYF; DNA: TGTGCCTGGAACAGGGCTGCTGGAAACACCATATATTTT
D: TRBD1; V: TRBV5-6; size: .; J: TRBJ2-1; CDR3: CASSATGTGIISSYNEQFF; DNA: TGTGCCAGCAGCGCGACGGGGACAGGGATCATTAGCTCCTACAATGAGCAGTTCTTC
D: .; V: TRBV5-1; size: .; J: TRBJ2-3; CDR3: CASSLVTGTGTDTQYF; DNA: TGCGCCAGCAGCTTGGTCACCGGGACTGGCACAGATACGCAGTATTTT
D: .; V: TRBV10-3; size: few; J: TRBJ2-7; CDR3: CAISVRGGTPNEQYF; DNA: TGTGCCATCAGCGTAAGGGGCGGGACTCCGAACGAGCAGTACTTC
D: TRBD1; V: TRBV5-8; size: .; J: TRBJ2-7; CDR3: CASSPRDRSSYEQYF; DNA: TGTGCCAGCAGCCCGAGGGACAGGAGCTCCTACGAGCAGTACTTC
D: TRBD1; V: TRBV2; size: .; J: TRBJ1-5; CDR3: CASSEIGTGAYQPQHF; DNA: TGTGCCAGCAGTGAAATAGGGACAGGAGCCTATCAGCCCCAGCATTTT
D: TRBD2; V: TRBV9; size: few; J: TRBJ2-3; CDR3: CASSVGRGNTQYF; DNA: TGTGCCAGCAGCGTTGGGCGGGGGAATACGCAGTATTTT
D: TRBD2; V: TRBV9; size: .; J: TRBJ2-1; CDR3: CASSVSWRLAGGSSYNEQFF; DNA: TGTGCCAGCAGCGTAAGTTGGAGACTAGCGGGAGGAAGCTCCTACAATGAGCAGTTCTTC
D: .; V: TRBV4-1; size: .; J: TRBJ1-1; CDR3: CASSHGQRPTEAFF; DNA: TGCGCCAGCAGCCACGGACAGAGGCCCACTGAAGCTTTCTTT
D: .; V: TRBV12-3/TRBV12-4; size: once; J: TRBJ1-2; CDR3: CASSFQNYGYTF; DNA: TGTGCCAGCAGTTTTCAGAACTATGGCTACACCTTC